The 27 T cell receptor beta chains below come from one sample, sequenced in a study of beta chain features in type 1 diabetes. The whole isolated RNA underwent reverse transcription, so sequencing captured expressed TCRB transcripts. Libraries were prepared by immunoSEQ multiplex PCR; TCRdb keeps only in-frame clonotypes and omits some of them. The sample has 350,000 to 400,000 clones; around 16% are singletons. The sequenced sample was naive CD4+ T cells from blood. The receptors stem from a young woman in good health.

The chain couples TRBV7-2 to TRBJ2-6; D may be TRBD2 (5 bases). CDR3 size: 18 residues. Germline V gene data show CDR1 as SGHTA and CDR2 as FQGNSA. The V gene lost 1 base and the J gene lost 3 bases, with 16 bases spanning the gap. Here the CDR3 DNA reads TGTGCCAGCAGCTTAGTGCGGGCCGGCCTTAGTGGGGCCAACGTCCTGACTTTC. This codes for CASSLVRAGLSGANVLTF. Based on the CDR3 plus reference TRBV7-2 and TRBJ2-6, the full variable domain is GAGVSQSPSNKVTEKGKDVELRCDPISGHTALYWYRQSLGQGLEFLIYFQGNSAPDKSGLPSDRFSAERTGGSVSTLTIQRTQQEDSAVYLCASSLVRAGLSGANVLTFGAGSRLTVL.

This sequence joins TRBV28 and TRBJ2-7; no reliable D call. This CDR3 contains 13 residues. V was cut by 3 bases and J by 2 bases, with 8 bases left in between. Germline lookup yields CDR1 MDHEN and CDR2 SYDVKM. This CDR3 is CASSFEQTYEQYF. The CDR3 DNA reads as TGTGCCAGCAGTTTCGAACAAACCTACGAGCAGTACTTC.

The sample holds a few counts of this clone. This chain joins TRBV5-1 and TRBJ2-1, with 14 positions matching TRBD2. In germline, CDR1 is SGHRS, CDR2 YFSETQ. The CDR3 is 16 residues long. The V gene end was trimmed by 4 bases and the J gene end by 8 bases; junction bases not matched to a gene: 8. This chain's CDR3 is CASSHGLAGGEDEQFF. CDR3 sequence (DNA): TGCGCCAGCAGCCACGGACTAGCGGGAGGTGAGGATGAGCAGTTCTTC.

The gene calls are TRBV4-2 and TRBJ2-5, with a possible D match to TRBD1 (7 bases). CDR1 is LGHNA and CDR2 is YNFKEQ in the germline V gene. The V and J ends lost 0 bases and 2 bases respectively, with 13 bases between them. CDR3 length: 16 residues. The CDR3 nucleotides are TGTGCCAGCAGCCAAGACGGAGGGACAGATCAAGAGACCCAGTACTTC. It yields the protein CASSQDGGTDQETQYF.

This clone occurred a few times. The chain couples TRBV6-1 to TRBJ2-7; weak D call: TRBD2 (6 bases). The CDR3 loop spans 14 amino acids. Between the trimmed V and J ends, which lost 6 bases and 2 bases, there was a span of 14 bases. Germline CDR1 reads MNHNS; CDR2 reads SASEGT. The CDR3 reads CASRTGGAAYEQYF. The CDR3 DNA reads as TGTGCCAGCAGAACGGGCGGGGCCGCCTACGAGCAGTACTTC.

The J gene is TRBJ2-6, the V gene TRBV25-1; 8 bases agree with TRBD1. CDR3 length: 17 amino acids. V dropped 2 bases and J dropped 0; count of bases not matched to a gene: 3. Germline CDR1 reads MGHDK; CDR2 reads SYGVNS. The DNA of the CDR3 is TGTGCCAGCAGTGAAACGGGACAGGACTCTGGGGCCAACGTCCTGACTTTC. Translating gives CASSETGQDSGANVLTF.

The gene calls are TRBV14 and TRBJ2-1; D is perhaps TRBD1 (5 bases). Trimming left V 4 bases short and J 9 bases short, with 10 bases between. Looked up from germline, CDR1 is SGHDN and CDR2 is FVKESK. The CDR3 is 12 amino acids. Here the CDR3 reads CASSPHDSEQFF. The CDR3 region has the DNA TGTGCCAGCAGCCCTCATGACAGTGAGCAGTTCTTC.

The chain combines TRBV30 with TRBJ2-7, with D tentatively TRBD2 (5 bases). V was pared by 0 bases and J by 6 bases, with 21 bases between. Germline CDR1 and CDR2: GTSNPN and SVGIG (reference sequence). CDR3 length: 16 amino acids. CDR3 region: CAWSVGGRIFWGEQYF. The CDR3 DNA follows: TGTGCCTGGAGTGTTGGAGGCAGGATCTTTTGGGGCGAGCAGTACTTC.

The chain uses TRBV29-1 and TRBJ2-4, with 7 bases aligning to TRBD1. The CDR3 totals 12 residues. After removal of 5 bases from V and 7 bases from J, the junction contained 5 bases not matched to a gene. Looked up from germline, CDR1 is SQVTM and CDR2 is ANQGSEA. For the CDR3, the DNA is TGCAGCGTTCGGCAGGGGGAGAACATTCAGTACTTC. This translates into CSVRQGENIQYF.

This chain joins TRBV29-1 and TRBJ1-2; 9 nucleotides align to TRBD1. Per the germline V gene, CDR1 is SQVTM and CDR2 is ANQGSEA. V dropped 6 bases and J dropped 7; count of bases not matched to a gene: 6. The CDR3 contains 12 residues. The CDR3 bases are TGCAGCGTATTACAGGGGGCCGGTGGCTACACCTTC. Protein: CSVLQGAGGYTF.

The CDR3 sequence: CASSLPGTSGTSYEQFF. CDR3 DNA sequence: TGCGCCAGCAGCTTGCCTGGGACTAGCGGGACTAGCTATGAGCAGTTCTTC. The rearrangement links TRBV5-1 to TRBJ2-1, with 13 bases that match TRBD2. V trimming: 1 base; J trimming: 8 bases; junction bases outside the gene matches: 9. Germline lookup yields CDR1 SGHRS and CDR2 YFSETQ. The CDR3 contains 17 residues.

This clone was picked up a small number of times. The chain has TRBV18 and TRBJ2-3; 8 bases are shared with TRBD2. The CDR3 has 17 residues. CDR1 and CDR2 (germline): KGHSH, LQKENI. V was clipped by 0 bases and J by 2 bases; unmatched bases: 7. The CDR3 protein is CASSPPGIAGSTDTQYF. CDR3 nucleotide sequence: TGTGCCAGCTCACCACCGGGAATAGCGGGATCCACAGATACGCAGTATTTT.

The chain is built from TRBV5-6 and TRBJ2-4; 12 bases map to TRBD2. CDR1 is SGHDT and CDR2 is YYEEEE in the germline V gene. The length of the CDR3 is 14 residues. The trim removed 4 bases at V and 11 bases at J, leaving 7 bases unmatched. The CDR3 DNA follows: TGTGCCAGCAGCCCTGGACTAGCGGGACTTTTTCAGTACTTC. As protein: CASSPGLAGLFQYF.

This clone was detected a few times. V gene TRBV5-4 combines with J gene TRBJ1-2; the D gene is possibly TRBD1 (5 bases). This CDR3 has 13 amino acids. V shed 0 bases and J shed 5 bases, with 8 bases lying between them. CDR1 and CDR2 from the germline V gene are SGHNT and YYREEE (reference sequence). The CDR3 DNA follows: TGTGCCAGCAGCTTGGGGACAACTTATGGCTACACCTTC. This encodes CASSLGTTYGYTF.

This clone has more than one count but fewer than ten. The CDR3 loop is CASSLTEYTEAFF. The CDR3 region has the DNA TGTGCCAGCAGCTTAACTGAATACACTGAAGCTTTCTTT. V is TRBV7-9 and J is TRBJ1-1; D gene unclear. The length of the CDR3 is 13 residues. Trimming cost V 2 bases and J 3 bases, with 7 bases left between them. Germline V lookup: CDR1 SEHNR, CDR2 FQNEAQ (reference sequence).

This chain connects TRBV4-2 to TRBJ2-1; 9 positions match TRBD2. The CDR3 is 16 amino acids. Germline V gives CDR1 LGHNA, CDR2 YNFKEQ. The trim removed 5 bases at V and 8 bases at J, leaving 13 bases unmatched. The CDR3 DNA follows: TGTGCCAGCAGCATACTAGCGGGCCCCAGGGGGGATGAGCAGTTCTTC. Translating it yields CASSILAGPRGDEQFF.

This chain connects TRBV7-2 to TRBJ2-5; D is possibly TRBD1 (7 bases). The CDR3 has 14 residues. Trimming removed 5 bases from V and 0 bases from J, with 10 bases in between. CDR1 is SGHTA, CDR2 FQGNSA, per germline. CDR3: CASSQGGNQETQYF. The CDR3 bases are TGTGCCAGCAGCCAGGGGGGTAACCAAGAGACCCAGTACTTC.

The chain uses TRBV7-2 and TRBJ2-1, with 7 bases that match TRBD2. Germline V gene sequence: CDR1 SGHTA, CDR2 FQGNSA. The CDR3 consists of 16 residues. The J segment lost 0 bases and the V segment lost 5 bases, leaving 7 bases of the junction unmatched. The CDR3 spells CASSAQSSGSYNEQFF. The CDR3 DNA reads TGTGCCAGCAGCGCACAGTCTAGCGGCTCCTACAATGAGCAGTTCTTC.

The chain has TRBV7-2 and TRBJ2-7; TRBD1 agrees at 9 bases. The CDR3 runs 13 residues. The V gene's germline CDR1 is SGHTA and CDR2 FQGNSA. Trimming took 5 bases from V and 3 from J; bases not matched to a gene: 2. CDR3 amino acids: CASSRDRDYEQYF. CDR3 DNA: TGTGCCAGCAGCCGGGACAGGGACTACGAGCAGTACTTC.

CDR3 sequence reads: CSAGTGSGNTIYF. DNA for the CDR3: TGCAGCGCTGGGACAGGCTCTGGAAACACCATATATTTT. The chain links TRBV29-1 to TRBJ1-3; 8 nucleotides align to TRBD1. J was trimmed by 0 bases and V by 7 bases; bases with no gene match: 2. The CDR3 runs to 13 residues. CDR1 and CDR2 (germline): SQVTM, ANQGSEA.

This clone was observed a few times. The chain has TRBV30 and TRBJ2-5; 7 positions agree with TRBD1. The junction had 4 bases not matched to a gene; V was cut back by 2 bases and J by 1 base. The CDR3 consists of 14 residues. The germline V gene encodes CDR1 GTSNPN and CDR2 SVGIG (reference sequence). As DNA, the CDR3 is TGTGCCTGGAGTCTGGGACAGTTCCAAGAGACCCAGTACTTC. Its translation is CAWSLGQFQETQYF.

Only a few counts were recorded for this clone. The chain links TRBV14 to TRBJ2-1, with unresolved D. The CDR3 runs to 14 residues. Germline-derived CDR1 and CDR2 are SGHDN and FVKESK. The ends were cut back, 1 base at V and 2 bases at J, with 6 bases in the middle. The CDR3 DNA is TGTGCCAGCAGCCAAGCTACAGCCTACAATGAGCAGTTCTTC. The encoded protein is CASSQATAYNEQFF.

This clone came up a few times. The DNA of the CDR3 is TGCGCCAGCAGCCAAGAAGGCAGCGGGAATGAGCAGTTCTTC. Residues: CASSQEGSGNEQFF. V is TRBV4-1 and J is TRBJ2-1, with a tentative D call TRBD2 (6 bases). This CDR3 is built from 14 residues. Germline V CDR1 and CDR2: MGHRA, YSYEKL. The ends were cut back, 0 bases at V and 7 bases at J, with 10 bases in the middle.

This clone was picked up a small number of times. The chain joins TRBV29-1 to TRBJ1-1; TRBD1 agrees at 10 bases. V shed 7 bases and J 1 base; nucleotides not matched to a gene: 6. The germline gives CDR1 SQVTM, CDR2 ANQGSEA. The CDR3 runs to 14 residues. The CDR3 DNA reads as TGCAGCGCTGACAGGGGGCGAGGGAACACTGAAGCTTTCTTT. Translating it yields CSADRGRGNTEAFF.

The V gene is TRBV7-9, the J gene TRBJ2-5; maybe TRBD2 (5 bases). Germline lookup yields CDR1 SEHNR and CDR2 FQNEAQ (reference sequence). Trimming took 5 bases from V and 0 from J, leaving 10 bases between them. The CDR3 has 14 amino acids. The CDR3 loop is CASSRGQYQETQYF. The CDR3 DNA is TGTGCCAGCAGCCGCGGGCAGTACCAAGAGACCCAGTACTTC.

This clone was picked up a small number of times. V is TRBV27 and J is TRBJ1-1; D may be TRBD1 (6 bases). The CDR3 covers 13 residues. V lost 3 bases to trimming and J lost 9 bases, with 14 bases between them. Germline V lookup: CDR1 MNHEY, CDR2 SMNVEV (reference sequence). CDR3 protein: CASSLGTTTQAFF. Here the CDR3 DNA reads TGTGCCAGCAGTTTGGGGACAACAACCCAAGCTTTCTTT.

V gene TRBV2 combines with J gene TRBJ2-3, with TRBD1 matching 7 bases. The CDR3 spans 15 residues. V gave up 7 bases and J gave up 2 bases; unmatched junction bases: 9. Germline CDR1 SNHLY, CDR2 FYNNEI. The CDR3 DNA reads TGTGCCAGCACCCAACAGGGGTTTAACACAGATACGCAGTATTTT. Translated: CASTQQGFNTDTQYF. The full variable domain, completed using reference TRBV2 and TRBJ2-3, is EPEVTQTPSHQVTQMGQEVILRCVPISNHLYFYWYRQILGQKVEFLVSFYNNEISEKSEIFDDQFSVERPDGSNFTLKIRSTKLEDSAMYFCASTQQGFNTDTQYFGPGTRLTVL.